Listed here are 26 T cell receptor beta chains from one sample, sequenced in a study of blood T cell repertoires in COVID-19. Measured with immunoSEQ multiplex PCR; TCRdb has only the in-frame clones, and not every one. Of 350,000 to 450,000 clones in the sample, just over 90% were seen once. Material: PBMCs or T cells enriched from blood (not recorded which). The origin of the receptors is a woman aged 35 to 49 who had been exposed to COVID-19.

This clone occurred once. The rearrangement links TRBV27 to TRBJ2-3; D remains unclear. The germline gives CDR1 MNHEY, CDR2 SMNVEV (reference sequence). V was trimmed by 2 bases and J by 5 bases, leaving 11 bases between them. The CDR3 consists of 14 residues. The CDR3: CASSLVPRGDTQYF. The CDR3 coding sequence is TGTGCCAGCAGTTTAGTTCCGCGTGGAGATACGCAGTATTTT.

The V gene is TRBV28, the J gene TRBJ1-3; D perhaps matches TRBD1 (5 bases). This CDR3 region has 16 residues. In germline, CDR1 is MDHEN, CDR2 SYDVKM. V gave up 7 bases and J gave up 0 bases, with 16 bases separating them. CDR3 sequence (DNA): TGTGCCAGCACCGAAGCAGGGCGAAACTCTGGAAACACCATATATTTT. Translating gives CASTEAGRNSGNTIYF.

This sequence joins TRBV5-4 and TRBJ1-5; 8 nucleotides agree with TRBD1. The length of the CDR3 is 15 residues. Germline V gene lookup returns CDR1 SGHNT and CDR2 YYREEE (reference sequence). J lost 3 bases, V lost 3 bases, and 5 bases had no gene match. CDR3 nucleotide sequence: TGTGCCAGCAGCTCGACAGGGGTTAACAATCAGCCCCAGCATTTT. Translated, it gives CASSSTGVNNQPQHF.

The chain has TRBV5-1 and TRBJ2-7; 7 bases map to TRBD1. The CDR3 is 17 amino acids. CDR1 SGHRS and CDR2 YFSETQ come from the germline V gene. V lost 3 bases, J lost 2 bases, and 14 bases stayed unmatched. For the CDR3, the DNA is TGCGCCAGCAGCTACCGACCAAAGGGACAGAAACCCTACGAGCAGTACTTC. Its protein product is CASSYRPKGQKPYEQYF.

On this clone: Other DNA sequences of this sample code for an identical CDR3. CDR3 sequence (DNA): TGTGCCAGCAGTCTAGCGGGGTCCTACAATGAGCAGTTCTTC. Translation: CASSLAGSYNEQFF. The chain carries TRBV6-5 and TRBJ2-1; TRBD2 aligns across 9 bases. The CDR3 is 14 residues long. Germline trimming cut 5 bases from V and 1 base from J; bases unmatched to any gene: 0. Germline V CDR1 and CDR2: MNHEY, SVGAGI.

The CDR3 spells CASSLLPGTSGGTDTQYF. The DNA for the CDR3 is TGTGCCAGTAGTCTACTTCCCGGGACTAGCGGGGGGACAGATACGCAGTATTTT. The chain couples TRBV19 to TRBJ2-3; 15 positions match TRBD2. CDR3 length equals 18 residues. Unmatched junction bases numbered 9, after V lost 5 bases and J lost 3 bases. Per germline, CDR1 LNHDA and CDR2 SQIVND (reference sequence).

V usage is TRBV7-9 and J usage is TRBJ2-1; a possible D gene is TRBD1 (6 bases). The CDR3 is made up of 16 amino acids. Trimming cost V 6 bases and J 3 bases, with 18 bases left between them. From germline, CDR1 is SEHNR and CDR2 FQNEAQ (reference sequence). For the CDR3, the DNA is TGTGCCAGCAGGTCAAGATCAGGGGCTCTCTACAATGAGCAGTTCTTC. Translating it yields CASRSRSGALYNEQFF.

Only one count was recorded for this clone. V and J are TRBV18 and TRBJ1-2; a weak D match, TRBD1 (6 bases). Germline-derived CDR1 and CDR2 are KGHSH and LQKENI. The V and J ends lost 6 bases and 2 bases respectively, with 22 bases between them. The CDR3 sequence is 17 residues long. The CDR3 DNA follows: TGTGCCAGCTCCGGGGGGCAGGGTAGCCTATCGAACTATGGCTACACCTTC. Translation gives CASSGGQGSLSNYGYTF.

The V and J genes are TRBV2 and TRBJ2-5; 7 bases are a match to TRBD2. The CDR3 extends over 14 amino acids. V shed 2 bases and J 5 bases; nucleotides not matched to a gene: 5. Germline loops: CDR1 SNHLY, CDR2 FYNNEI. CDR3 coding DNA: TGTGCCAGCAGTGAATTATTGGGGGGGGAGACCCAGTACTTC. As protein: CASSELLGGETQYF.

V is TRBV15 and J is TRBJ1-6; 7 bases fit TRBD1. CDR3 length: 17 residues. V gave up 3 bases and J gave up 2 bases; unmatched junction bases: 7. Germline V gene sequence: CDR1 LNHNV, CDR2 YYDKDF (reference sequence). The CDR3 DNA reads TGTGCCACCAGCAGTACCGAAGGACAGGCCTATAATTCACCCCTCCACTTT. It encodes CATSSTEGQAYNSPLHF.

The chain uses TRBV18 and TRBJ2-5; a possible D gene is TRBD2 (6 bases). Germline CDR1 KGHSH, CDR2 LQKENI. Trimming pared 3 bases from V and 5 bases from J, leaving 7 bases between. The CDR3 is 12 residues long. CDR3 sequence: CASSPEGETQYF. The CDR3 DNA sequence: TGTGCCAGCTCACCGGAGGGGGAGACCCAGTACTTC. The complete variable domain, with remaining parts taken from reference TRBV18 and TRBJ2-5, reads NAGVMQNPRHLVRRRGQEARLRCSPMKGHSHVYWYRQLPEEGLKFMVYLQKENIIDESGMPKERFSAEFPKEGPSILRIQQVVRGDSAAYFCASSPEGETQYFGPGTRLLVL.

A single count supports this clone. The chain uses TRBV7-8 and TRBJ2-1; TRBD2 matches 8 bases. Trimming at V came to 5 bases and at J to 5 bases, leaving 20 bases not matched to a gene. The CDR3 has 19 residues. Germline CDR1 SGHVS, CDR2 FQNEAQ. The CDR3 region is CASSRYPKHTLAGDNEQFF. The DNA for the CDR3 is TGTGCCAGCAGCCGCTACCCCAAACACACTCTAGCGGGCGACAATGAGCAGTTCTTC.

This rearrangement joins TRBV19 to TRBJ2-1, with 10 bases identical to TRBD2. The germline CDR1 and CDR2 sequences are LNHDA and SQIVND (reference sequence). The length of the CDR3 is 13 residues. V shed 3 bases, J shed 13 bases, and the junction held 6 bases outside the gene matches. CDR3 amino acids: CASSISAGGLQFF. The DNA of the CDR3 is TGTGCCAGTAGTATCTCAGCGGGGGGGCTCCAGTTCTTC.

This clone is a singleton in its sample. The chain employs TRBV11-2 and TRBJ2-1, with 7 bases aligning to TRBD1. The J segment lost 5 bases and the V segment lost 5 bases, leaving 9 bases of the junction unmatched. Germline CDR1 is SGHAT and CDR2 is FQNNGV. CDR3 size: 15 residues. CDR3 sequence reads: CASSDTRGPNNEQFF. The CDR3 DNA reads as TGTGCCAGCAGCGATACGAGGGGGCCCAACAATGAGCAGTTCTTC. The full variable domain, its missing parts supplied by reference TRBV11-2 and TRBJ2-1, is EAGVAQSPRYKIIEKRQSVAFWCNPISGHATLYWYQQILGQGPKLLIQFQNNGVVDDSQLPKDRFSAERLKGVDSTLKIQPAKLEDSAVYLCASSDTRGPNNEQFFGPGTRLTVL.

The chain employs TRBV3-1 (or the pseudogene TRBV3-2) and TRBJ2-3, with 7 bases fitting TRBD2. CDR1 and CDR2 from the germline V gene are LGHDT and YNNKEL (reference sequence). The J segment lost 5 bases and the V segment lost 0 bases, leaving 5 bases of the junction unmatched. This CDR3 has 15 residues. Here the CDR3 reads CASSQEGGGRDTQYF. CDR3 coding DNA: TGTGCCAGCAGCCAAGAGGGGGGGGGACGAGATACGCAGTATTTT.

The chain is built from TRBV18 and TRBJ2-3, with D perhaps matching TRBD1 (5 bases). The CDR3 runs to 13 residues. The ends were cut back, 3 bases at V and 3 bases at J, with 7 bases in the middle. Germline V CDR1 and CDR2: KGHSH, LQKENI. CDR3 DNA sequence: TGTGCCAGCTCACCCAGACAGACAGATACGCAGTATTTT. It yields the protein CASSPRQTDTQYF.

The chain has TRBV14 and TRBJ2-1; no clear D. The CDR3 is 15 amino acids. Germline lookup yields CDR1 SGHDN and CDR2 FVKESK. V was pared by 6 bases and J by 0 bases, with 12 bases between. For the CDR3, the DNA is TGTGCCAGCAGGCCGAGTACGAGCTCCTACAATGAGCAGTTCTTC. The encoded protein is CASRPSTSSYNEQFF.

The rearrangement links TRBV7-2 to TRBJ2-1, with 15 nucleotides matching TRBD2. V shed 0 bases and J 4 bases; nucleotides not matched to a gene: 13. The CDR3 extends over 21 amino acids. Germline V CDR1 and CDR2: SGHTA, FQGNSA. DNA for the CDR3: TGTGCCAGCAGCTTAGCCGCGCTGGGACTAGCGGGAGGAAGGGGTTACAATGAGCAGTTCTTC. Protein sequence: CASSLAALGLAGGRGYNEQFF.

In this sample, this clone turned up a few times. The chain employs TRBV9 and TRBJ1-1, with 8 bases identical to TRBD1. This CDR3 has 13 residues. V shed 4 bases and J 6 bases; nucleotides not matched to a gene: 5. CDR1 SGDLS and CDR2 YYNGEE come from the germline V gene. The CDR3 protein is CASSPGTGAEAFF. CDR3 bases: TGTGCCAGCAGCCCCGGGACAGGCGCTGAAGCTTTCTTT.

This clone was observed once. The gene calls are TRBV6-5 and TRBJ1-3; D possibly corresponds to TRBD1 (6 bases). The CDR3 consists of 13 residues. Between the trimmed V and J ends, which lost 6 bases and 4 bases, there was a span of 10 bases. CDR1 and CDR2 (germline): MNHEY, SVGAGI. This CDR3 is CASRNGQGNTIYF. The CDR3 DNA reads TGTGCCAGCAGAAACGGACAGGGAAACACCATATATTTT.

This clone was detected only once. This rearrangement joins TRBV6-4 to TRBJ1-1; TRBD1 aligns across 7 bases. The CDR3 loop spans 13 amino acids. Germline CDR1 is MRHNA and CDR2 is SNTAGT. The J segment lost 0 bases and the V segment lost 6 bases, leaving 1 base of the junction unmatched. The DNA of the CDR3 is TGTGCCAGCAGGGGACAGCTGAACACTGAAGCTTTCTTT. Translation: CASRGQLNTEAFF.

The CDR3 DNA sequence: TGTGCTAGTGGCCCGACAGAACCGAACACTGAAGCTTTCTTT. It specifies CASGPTEPNTEAFF. The gene calls are TRBV12-5 and TRBJ1-1; tentatively, D is TRBD1 (5 bases). Germline assignment: CDR1 LGHNT and CDR2 FRNRAP. The CDR3 runs to 14 residues. Trimming took 6 bases from V and 1 from J, leaving 12 bases between them.

This clone turned up a few times. V gene TRBV10-2 combines with J gene TRBJ1-3, with 8 bases identical to TRBD1. V lost 8 bases to trimming and J lost 0 bases; unmatched junction nucleotides: 3. Germline V gene lookup returns CDR1 WSHSY and CDR2 SAAADI. This CDR3 spans 14 amino acids. For the CDR3, the DNA is TGCGCCAGCGGGACAGGCAACTCTGGAAACACCATATATTTT. It codes for CASGTGNSGNTIYF.

In this sample, this clone turned up a few times. The V and J genes are TRBV11-2 and TRBJ2-7, with D unresolved. This CDR3 region has 14 residues. V lost 5 bases and J 2 bases, leaving 13 bases between the germline ends. The germline gives CDR1 SGHAT, CDR2 FQNNGV. The CDR3 loop reads CASSPTYEAYEQYF. In DNA form, the CDR3 reads TGTGCCAGCAGCCCGACCTATGAGGCCTACGAGCAGTACTTC. Together with reference TRBV11-2 and TRBJ2-7, the CDR3 gives the full variable domain: EAGVAQSPRYKIIEKRQSVAFWCNPISGHATLYWYQQILGQGPKLLIQFQNNGVVDDSQLPKDRFSAERLKGVDSTLKIQPAKLEDSAVYLCASSPTYEAYEQYFGPGTRLTVT.

DNA for the CDR3: TGCGCCAGCAGCTTGGCCCAGGGTACCCAGGATGGCTACACCTTC. It yields the protein CASSLAQGTQDGYTF. This chain links TRBV5-1 with TRBJ1-2; possibly TRBD1 for D (5 bases). Germline V CDR1 and CDR2: SGHRS, YFSETQ. Trimming took off 0 bases at V and 6 bases at J, with 15 bases between the two ends. This CDR3 has 15 amino acids.

V and J are TRBV2 and TRBJ1-1; TRBD1 matches at 8 bases. The CDR3 extends over 15 amino acids. The ends lost 6 bases at V and 1 base at J; junction bases unmatched: 7. The germline V gene encodes CDR1 SNHLY and CDR2 FYNNEI. In DNA, the CDR3 is TGTGCCAGCAGATATGGACAGGGCAAGAACACTGAAGCTTTCTTT. Translated: CASRYGQGKNTEAFF. Full variable domain (remainder filled in from reference TRBV2 and TRBJ1-1): EPEVTQTPSHQVTQMGQEVILRCVPISNHLYFYWYRQILGQKVEFLVSFYNNEISEKSEIFDDQFSVERPDGSNFTLKIRSTKLEDSAMYFCASRYGQGKNTEAFFGQGTRLTVV.